This TCR beta chain emerged from a study of T-cell reconstitution after alpha-beta-depleted transplantation in children. It was with unique molecular identifiers that the TCRbeta library was prepared. MiXCR, run by TCRdb on the PCR reads, gives a single entry per CDR3 protein. Of some 550,000 distinct CDR3 sequences listed, about 17% are singletons. V dropped 0 bases and J dropped 5 bases, with 13 bases sitting between them. The CDR3 is 15 amino acids. From germline, CDR1 is MNHEY and CDR2 SMNVEV (reference sequence). The sequence was obtained from a human donor who donated a stem cell graft to a child with acute lymphoblastic leukemia. The material sequenced was PBMCs from the stem cell graft donor, taken from the stem cell graft. The chain combines TRBV27 with TRBJ1-2, with unresolved D. The CDR3: CASSLSGQPYYGYTF. CDR3 nucleotides: TGTGCCAGCAGTTTATCAGGGCAGCCTTATTATGGCTACACCTTC.